Each of the 25 T cell receptor beta chains below was sequenced from the same sample in a study of blood T cell repertoires in COVID-19. Only in-frame clones appear in the TCRdb table, and some are missing; sequencing was by immunoSEQ multiplex PCR. Of approximately 110,000 clones listed, less than 90% are singletons. Sequences were obtained from peripheral blood. These TCRs come from a man over 45 with acute or convalescent COVID-19.

The rearrangement links TRBV19 to TRBJ2-1; D is unresolved. Germline assignment: CDR1 LNHDA and CDR2 SQIVND (reference sequence). The CDR3 runs to 15 residues. Trimming left V 1 base short and J 7 bases short, with 14 bases between. CDR3 nucleotide sequence: TGTGCCAGTAGTATAGGGGCAGGTTCTATTAATGAGCAGTTCTTC. It yields the protein CASSIGAGSINEQFF. Looking up the rest from reference TRBV19 and TRBJ2-1 gives the full variable domain: DGGITQSPKYLFRKEGQNVTLSCEQNLNHDAMYWYRQDPGQGLRLIYYSQIVNDFQKGDIAEGYSVSREKKESFPLTVTSAQKNPTAFYLCASSIGAGSINEQFFGPGTRLTVL.

The chain recombines TRBV2 with TRBJ1-5; possible D gene TRBD1, 6 bases. CDR1 and CDR2 from the germline V gene are SNHLY and FYNNEI. Trimming stripped 2 bases from V and 7 bases from J, with 12 bases between. This CDR3 contains 14 residues. In DNA form, the CDR3 reads TGTGCCAGCAGTGAATGGGGGGGCGGACAGCCCCAGCATTTT. Protein: CASSEWGGGQPQHF.

The chain combines TRBV6-1 with TRBJ2-3; 12 positions agree with TRBD2. Looked up from germline, CDR1 is MNHNS and CDR2 is SASEGT. V was clipped by 4 bases and J by 4 bases; unmatched bases: 12. This CDR3 region has 18 residues. CDR3 in amino acids: CASSARPSSGGVADTQYF. CDR3 nucleotide sequence: TGTGCCAGCAGTGCCAGACCGTCTAGCGGGGGGGTCGCAGATACGCAGTATTTT.

This clone came up a few times. The rearrangement uses TRBV4-1 and TRBJ1-5; the match to TRBD1 covers 8 bases. CDR3 length: 15 amino acids. Losses at the gene ends were 2 bases for V and 6 bases for J; bases not matched to a gene: 6. The germline V gene has CDR1 MGHRA and CDR2 YSYEKL. CDR3 region: CASSQYQGAGQPQHF. CDR3 nucleotides: TGCGCCAGCAGCCAATATCAGGGGGCGGGTCAGCCCCAGCATTTT.

In this sample, this clone turned up a few times. The chain couples TRBV15 to TRBJ2-7, with 8 nucleotides matching TRBD2. Germline assignment: CDR1 LNHNV and CDR2 YYDKDF (reference sequence). J gave up 3 bases and V 9 bases, and 7 bases lay outside the gene matches. The CDR3 loop spans 13 amino acids. The CDR3 DNA reads as TGTGCCACGCGTACTAGCGGAAACTACGAGCAGTACTTC. This translates into CATRTSGNYEQYF.

The rearrangement links TRBV27 to TRBJ2-3; D possibly corresponds to TRBD2 (6 bases). V shed 1 base and J shed 5 bases, with 13 bases lying between them. Germline CDR1 and CDR2: MNHEY and SMNVEV (reference sequence). This CDR3 spans 15 amino acids. The CDR3 loop reads CASSLWSGAKDTQYF. CDR3 nucleotide sequence: TGTGCCAGCAGTTTATGGTCGGGAGCTAAAGATACGCAGTATTTT.

The chain is built from TRBV2 and TRBJ2-5; 11 bases match TRBD1. V trimming: 6 bases; J trimming: 2 bases; junction bases outside the gene matches: 2. CDR3 size: 14 residues. Germline V gene data show CDR1 as SNHLY and CDR2 as FYNNEI. In DNA form, the CDR3 reads TGTGCCAGCAGGGGGGACAGGGGGCAAGAGACCCAGTACTTC. Translating it yields CASRGDRGQETQYF.

The chain links TRBV19 to TRBJ1-2, with 8 bases matching TRBD1. CDR1 and CDR2 (germline): LNHDA, SQIVND (reference sequence). The CDR3 runs 15 residues. V dropped 5 bases and J dropped 4; count of bases not matched to a gene: 9. Written as DNA, the CDR3 is TGTGCCAGTAGTCCTCAGGGGGCAAGAGGCTATGGCTACACCTTC. Encoded protein: CASSPQGARGYGYTF.

This rearrangement joins TRBV18 to TRBJ2-7; 10 nucleotides line up with TRBD1. The CDR3 runs to 17 residues. The germline V gene encodes CDR1 KGHSH and CDR2 LQKENI. The V segment lost 6 bases and the J segment 4 bases; nucleotides outside the gene matches: 15. The CDR3 is CASSKSIDRGHGYEQYF. The CDR3 region has the DNA TGTGCCAGCTCCAAGAGTATAGACAGGGGGCATGGGTACGAGCAGTACTTC.

This rearrangement joins TRBV5-6 to TRBJ1-1; 7 bases fit TRBD1. J lost 0 bases, V lost 0 bases, and 8 bases had no gene match. Germline V gives CDR1 SGHDT, CDR2 YYEEEE. The CDR3 spans 17 residues. Here the CDR3 reads CASSLVQGGKMNTEAFF. CDR3 DNA sequence: TGTGCCAGCAGCTTGGTTCAGGGGGGAAAGATGAACACTGAAGCTTTCTTT.

This chain joins TRBV2 and TRBJ2-3; the D gene is possibly TRBD2 (5 bases). The V and J ends lost 6 bases and 1 base respectively, with 14 bases between them. Per the germline V gene, CDR1 is SNHLY and CDR2 is FYNNEI. This CDR3 has 15 amino acids. CDR3 protein: CASSQDGRGTDTQYF. DNA of the CDR3: TGTGCCAGCAGCCAAGACGGGCGGGGCACAGATACGCAGTATTTT.

The CDR3 sequence is CASGPGHSQVRYWYF. The DNA of the CDR3 is TGTGCCAGCGGCCCGGGACATTCACAAGTTCGATATTGGTACTTC. J is TRBJ2-7 and V is TRBV6-5; tentative D call: TRBD1 (6 bases). Trimming stripped 8 bases from V and 12 bases from J, with 29 bases between. The CDR3 loop spans 15 amino acids. Looked up from germline, CDR1 is MNHEY and CDR2 is SVGAGI.

The J gene is TRBJ1-4, the V gene TRBV30; 7 bases line up with TRBD1. J gave up 7 bases and V 5 bases, and 4 bases lay outside the gene matches. Germline V gives CDR1 GTSNPN, CDR2 SVGIG (reference sequence). The CDR3 is made up of 12 amino acids. The CDR3 is CAWVAGGEKLFF. The CDR3 coding sequence is TGTGCCTGGGTGGCAGGGGGTGAAAAACTGTTTTTT.

The V and J genes are TRBV11-3 and TRBJ2-7; no definite D call. Per germline, CDR1 SGHNT and CDR2 YENEEA. CDR3 length equals 15 residues. V shed 3 bases and J shed 0 bases, with 12 bases lying between them. Here the CDR3 DNA reads TGTGCCAGCAGCTTGAATGAGTTAAGCTCCTACGAGCAGTACTTC. This sequence encodes CASSLNELSSYEQYF. The full variable domain, with the rest looked up from reference TRBV11-3 and TRBJ2-7, is EAGVVQSPRYKIIEKKQPVAFWCNPISGHNTLYWYLQNLGQGPELLIRYENEEAVDDSQLPKDRFSAERLKGVDSTLKIQPAELGDSAVYLCASSLNELSSYEQYFGPGTRLTVT.

The genes are TRBV10-3 and TRBJ2-7; 9 bases align to TRBD1. Trimming removed 7 bases from V and 7 bases from J; junction bases left unmatched: 17. The CDR3 has 16 amino acids. Germline V gives CDR1 ENHRY, CDR2 SYGVKD. CDR3 region: CAITRTPGQGPEEQYF. CDR3 sequence (DNA): TGTGCCATCACCCGAACTCCGGGACAGGGTCCCGAAGAGCAGTACTTC.

V is TRBV19 and J is TRBJ2-3; perhaps TRBD2 as D (7 bases). V lost 6 bases, J lost 6 bases, and 13 bases lay in between. The germline gives CDR1 LNHDA, CDR2 SQIVND (reference sequence). This CDR3 has 13 amino acids. CDR3 region: CASSQRGGDTQYF. For the CDR3, the DNA is TGTGCCAGTAGCCAGAGGGGGGGGGATACGCAGTATTTT. The full variable domain, with the rest looked up from reference TRBV19 and TRBJ2-3, is DGGITQSPKYLFRKEGQNVTLSCEQNLNHDAMYWYRQDPGQGLRLIYYSQIVNDFQKGDIAEGYSVSREKKESFPLTVTSAQKNPTAFYLCASSQRGGDTQYFGPGTRLTVL.

The J gene is TRBJ2-7, the V gene TRBV27; D is possibly TRBD2 (5 bases). Germline V gives CDR1 MNHEY, CDR2 SMNVEV (reference sequence). V was cut by 6 bases and J by 1 base, with 13 bases left in between. The CDR3 has 14 residues. The CDR3 region has the DNA TGTGCCAGCAGACCCCGCGGGCCATCCTACGAGCAGTACTTC. Its protein product is CASRPRGPSYEQYF.

This chain joins TRBV18 and TRBJ2-3; 8 bases align to TRBD2. The germline gives CDR1 KGHSH, CDR2 LQKENI. CDR3 length equals 17 residues. With V trimmed by 0 bases and J by 2 bases, 7 bases remained unmatched. CDR3 DNA sequence: TGTGCCAGCTCACCACCCGCCAGCGGGGGTTACACAGATACGCAGTATTTT. Amino acid sequence: CASSPPASGGYTDTQYF.

A single count supports this clone. This chain uses TRBV30 with TRBJ2-6, with TRBD1 matching 9 bases. The V segment lost 4 bases and the J segment 10 bases; nucleotides outside the gene matches: 11. Germline values: CDR1 GTSNPN, CDR2 SVGIG (reference sequence). CDR3 size: 15 residues. CDR3 nucleotide sequence: TGTGCCTGGACCGGGACAGGGCCTTTGGTTAACGTCCTGACTTTC. This codes for CAWTGTGPLVNVLTF.

V is TRBV3-1 (or the pseudogene TRBV3-2) and J is TRBJ2-7, with 7 bases identical to TRBD1. J lost 3 bases, V lost 6 bases, and 5 bases had no gene match. Germline CDR1 and CDR2: LGHDT and YNNKEL (reference sequence). This CDR3 has 13 residues. CDR3 nucleotides: TGTGCCAGCAGTTACGGGACAGACTACGAGCAGTACTTC. It codes for CASSYGTDYEQYF.

The chain is built from TRBV9 and TRBJ2-1; D uncertain. From germline, CDR1 is SGDLS and CDR2 YYNGEE. This CDR3 region has 18 residues. The V end lost 4 bases, the J end lost 4 bases, and 24 bases lay between the germline ends. The CDR3: CASSRRSTHPTLYNEQFF. The CDR3 nucleotides read TGTGCCAGCAGCCGCAGATCAACACACCCAACCCTTTACAATGAGCAGTTCTTC.

The genes are TRBV7-9 and TRBJ2-1, with TRBD2 matching over 8 bases. The CDR3 length is 12 residues. J gave up 7 bases and V 8 bases, and 4 bases lay outside the gene matches. Germline CDR1 reads SEHNR; CDR2 reads FQNEAQ (reference sequence). CDR3 sequence (DNA): TGTGCCAGCTTAGCTAGCGGGAATGAGCAGTTCTTC. Translating gives CASLASGNEQFF.

V is TRBV28 and J is TRBJ2-3; D ambiguous. The V gene's germline CDR1 is MDHEN and CDR2 SYDVKM. The V end lost 6 bases, the J end lost 2 bases, and 9 bases lay between the germline ends. The CDR3 sequence is 13 residues long. CDR3 region: CASSSHTTDTQYF. The CDR3 nucleotides read TGTGCCAGCAGCAGTCACACCACAGATACGCAGTATTTT.

The CDR3 loop reads CASSLVGSGADTQYF. For the CDR3, the DNA is TGTGCCAGCAGCTTAGTCGGGAGTGGGGCAGATACGCAGTATTTT. This chain uses TRBV11-3 with TRBJ2-3, with D possibly TRBD2 on 6 matching bases. The CDR3 is 15 amino acids. CDR1 is SGHNT, CDR2 YENEEA, per germline. V dropped 1 base and J dropped 4 bases, with 12 bases sitting between them.

The chain is built from TRBV28 and TRBJ1-6; the D is unclear. V lost 3 bases, J lost 4 bases, and 7 bases lay in between. Germline assignment: CDR1 MDHEN and CDR2 SYDVKM. The length of the CDR3 is 14 residues. CDR3 amino acids: CASSLVQYNSPLHF. The CDR3, as DNA: TGTGCCAGCAGTTTGGTTCAGTATAATTCACCCCTCCACTTT.